Listed below are T cell receptor beta chains from one sample, sequenced in a study of cytomegalovirus exposure and HLA in healthy donors. Libraries were prepared by immunoSEQ multiplex PCR; TCRdb keeps only in-frame clonotypes and omits some of them. The sample includes roughly 45,000 clones, 51% of them seen just once. The sample comprised PBMCs. Receptor source: a man in his sixties in good health and CMV-seronegative. CDR3s include the opening cysteine and the closing phenylalanine or tryptophan. Clone size appears in some rows only: once, few, many, or a class for an expanded clone.

v_call,clone_size,cdr3_aa
TRBV6-5,few,CASSYASKETQYF
TRBV2,few,CASSANTGREEEQFF
TRBV6-5,once,CASTDRGRWNEQFF
TRBV30,NA,CAWSLTGTSGIDTQYF
TRBV29-1,NA,CSVLVGQGLTYEQYF
TRBV30,few,CAWGSGSSYNEQFF
TRBV4-2,NA,CASSHPGYEQYF
TRBV19,NA,CATRFGRWNEQFF
TRBV6-5,few,CASRLLGRYEQYF
TRBV19,NA,CASSRGDSGNTIYF
TRBV6-1,NA,CASSPLAGGIDTQYF
TRBV7-2,NA,CASSLATSVPYEQYF
TRBV29-1,NA,CSGRVSDTQYF
TRBV28,NA,CASRNRAPGELFF
TRBV18,once,CASSPPDRVTGELFF
TRBV7-9,few,CASSPTPGLSKGTEAFF
TRBV7-9,NA,CASSLNLGPGGGGYTF
TRBV4-2,few,CASSLEDTGTAYGYTF
TRBV7-2,NA,CASSLTGGGYGYTF
TRBV15,NA,CATSRRGVGNRPGIF
TRBV5-4,few,CASSLRGEKLFF
TRBV29-1,NA,CSVGQTNEKLFF
TRBV28,NA,CASSFRGGYGYTF
TRBV9,NA,CAGMGQGGQPQHF
TRBV5-1,NA,CASSLSTGGYEQYF
TRBV14,NA,CASSQDLDQPQHF
TRBV6-1,few,CASTLLTGEGNTIYF